The entry below describes one TCR beta chain. The antigen is undetermined. Trimming took off 1 base at V and 3 bases at J, with 13 bases between the two ends. From germline, CDR1 is SEHNR and CDR2 FQNEAQ (reference sequence). This CDR3 has 15 amino acids. Authors of the study amplified TCR beta CDR3 regions from RNA transcripts. First-round RT-PCR of the TCR CDR3 relied on the HTBI primer set. TCRdb processed the multiplex PCR reads anew with MiXCR; each CDR3 protein has one entry. There are roughly 800,000 distinct CDR3 sequences in the sample; around 39% occur only once, and more than 7% lies in the top ten. A patient was excluded if there was uncontrolled infection, other autoimmune disease, pregnancy or lactation. This record belongs to a study of T cells in Graves' hyperthyroidism and ophthalmopathy. On the study more broadly: The blood sample was taken at first diagnosis, before treatment began.

Findings and limits, study-wide: Patients with ophthalmopathy were separated from those with stable hyperthyroidism by a 13 V-J model. Clonotypes that were expanded in thyroid above 0.001 mostly appeared in blood too.

Sequenced material: blood. The receptor's source is a man between 18 and 35 years old with Graves' hyperthyroidism. The chain joins TRBV7-9 to TRBJ2-7; TRBD1 or TRBD2 may be the D gene (5 bases each). CDR3 region: CASSLGGERIYEQYF. The CDR3 nucleotides are TGTGCCAGCAGCTTAGGGGGCGAGCGGATCTACGAGCAGTACTTC. The entire variable domain, with the rest obtained from reference TRBV7-9 and TRBJ2-7, is as follows: DTGVSQNPRHKITKRGQNVTFRCDPISEHNRLYWYRQTLGQGPEFLTYFQNEAQLEKSRLLSDRFSAERPKGSFSTLEIQRTEQGDSAMYLCASSLGGERIYEQYFGPGTRLTVT.